The T cell receptor (beta chain) under discussion was sequenced for a study of identical twins. Ten or more counts support this clonotype. TCRdb fed the 5' RACE reads into MiXCR, producing one record per CDR3 protein. The top ten clones hold 9% to 10% of a sample with about 240,000 distinct CDR3 sequences, roughly a tenth of them seen once. The CDR3 contains 16 residues. Germline trimming cut 3 bases from V and 8 bases from J; bases unmatched to any gene: 13. Germline V gene lookup returns CDR1 LGHNA and CDR2 YNFKEQ. Material: memory T cells sorted from blood. The chain has TRBV4-2 and TRBJ2-1; 7 bases line up with TRBD2. The sequence was collected from a man aged 45 to 65 in good health. The DNA for the CDR3 is TGTGCCAGCAGCCATCAATATCTACGGGGGGAGTATGAGCAGTTCTTC. It is translated as CASSHQYLRGEYEQFF.